These T cell receptor beta chains were read from a single sample in a study of cytomegalovirus exposure and HLA in healthy donors. Sequenced by immunoSEQ multiplex PCR; TCRdb stores in-frame clones only, minus some. The table lists roughly 150,000 clones, about 80% of them singletons, with 0.66% in the top ten. The sequencing input was PBMCs. These receptors came from a male donor in good health and CMV-seronegative. Each CDR3 is given with its conserved first and last residue. D genes are given only for firm matches. The size of a clone is reported for some rows only, either as once, few or many, or as a class for expanded clones.

J: TRBJ2-3; size: .; V: TRBV5-1; D: TRBD1; CDR3: CASSLDGTGDASTDTQYF; DNA: TGCGCCAGCAGCTTGGACGGGACAGGGGACGCTAGCACAGATACGCAGTATTTT
J: TRBJ1-1; size: few; V: TRBV5-4; D: .; CDR3: CASSSPTDMNTEAFF; DNA: TGTGCCAGCAGCTCTCCGACAGACATGAACACTGAAGCTTTCTTT
J: TRBJ2-7; size: .; V: TRBV12-5; D: TRBD1; CDR3: CASGLFRDRGHEQYF; DNA: TGTGCTAGTGGTTTGTTCCGGGACAGGGGCCACGAGCAGTACTTC
J: TRBJ1-1; size: .; V: TRBV5-4; D: .; CDR3: CASSRGQTNTEAFF; DNA: TGTGCCAGCAGCCGGGGACAAACGAACACTGAAGCTTTCTTT
J: TRBJ1-3; size: .; V: TRBV9; D: .; CDR3: CASSVAVRRAAGNTIYF; DNA: TGTGCCAGCAGCGTAGCCGTTCGGCGGGCAGCTGGAAACACCATATATTTT
J: TRBJ2-7; size: .; V: TRBV29-1; D: .; CDR3: CSVEGTADSYEQYF; DNA: TGCAGCGTTGAAGGGACAGCCGACTCCTACGAGCAGTACTTC
J: TRBJ2-3; size: .; V: TRBV14; D: TRBD2; CDR3: CASSRLAGRGPDTQYF; DNA: TGTGCCAGCAGCCGACTAGCGGGGAGGGGGCCAGATACGCAGTATTTT
J: TRBJ1-1; size: few; V: TRBV18; D: .; CDR3: CASSLTAVNTEAFF; DNA: TGTGCCAGCTCACTCACCGCAGTGAACACTGAAGCTTTCTTT
J: TRBJ1-3; size: .; V: TRBV9; D: TRBD1; CDR3: CASSPSGTALNIRYF; DNA: TGTGCCAGCAGCCCATCCGGGACAGCACTAAATATTAGATATTTT
J: TRBJ2-4; size: .; V: TRBV6-5; D: TRBD1; CDR3: CASSYGQGNIQYF; DNA: TGTGCCAGCAGTTACGGACAGGGAAACATTCAGTACTTC
J: TRBJ1-5; size: .; V: TRBV29-1; D: .; CDR3: CSVSFRQEGQPQHF; DNA: TGCAGCGTTTCGTTTAGGCAGGAAGGTCAGCCCCAGCATTTT
J: TRBJ1-4; size: .; V: TRBV23-1; D: .; CDR3: CAMRGVLSEKLFF; DNA: TGCGCCATGCGCGGGGTCCTTAGTGAAAAACTGTTTTTT
J: TRBJ2-7; size: .; V: TRBV27; D: .; CDR3: CASSFKGEQYF; DNA: TGTGCCAGCAGTTTCAAGGGGGAGCAGTACTTC
J: TRBJ1-1; size: few; V: TRBV4-3; D: .; CDR3: CASSRERGTEAFF; DNA: TGCGCCAGCAGCCGGGAGAGAGGGACTGAAGCTTTCTTT
J: TRBJ2-1; size: .; V: TRBV30; D: .; CDR3: CAWSPENEQFF; DNA: TGTGCCTGGAGTCCCGAGAATGAGCAGTTCTTC
J: TRBJ2-1; size: .; V: TRBV25-1; D: .; CDR3: CASSDQGRDEQFF; DNA: TGTGCCAGCAGTGATCAGGGAAGGGATGAGCAGTTCTTC
J: TRBJ2-7; size: .; V: TRBV25-1; D: .; CDR3: CASTRFGDEQYF; DNA: TGTGCCAGCACTCGATTCGGGGACGAGCAGTACTTC
J: TRBJ2-2; size: .; V: TRBV18; D: .; CDR3: CASSPLIQGNTGELFF; DNA: TGTGCCAGCTCACCACTAATACAGGGCAACACCGGGGAGCTGTTTTTT
J: TRBJ2-3; size: once; V: TRBV7-3; D: TRBD2; CDR3: CASSLAGGTDTQYF; DNA: TGTGCCAGCAGCTTAGCGGGGGGCACAGATACGCAGTATTTT
J: TRBJ1-4; size: .; V: TRBV5-4; D: TRBD1; CDR3: CASSFSGTGHEKLFF; DNA: TGTGCCAGCAGCTTCTCCGGGACAGGGCACGAAAAACTGTTTTTT
J: TRBJ1-2; size: .; V: TRBV5-1; D: TRBD1; CDR3: CASSLLGQGYGYTF; DNA: TGCGCCAGCAGCTTGTTGGGACAGGGCTATGGCTACACCTTC
J: TRBJ2-1; size: .; V: TRBV7-3; D: TRBD1; CDR3: CASSLTGISYNEQFF; DNA: TGTGCCAGCAGCTTGACAGGGATCTCCTACAATGAGCAGTTCTTC
J: TRBJ2-7; size: .; V: TRBV6-5; D: .; CDR3: CASRERVVHKEYF; DNA: TGTGCCAGCCGCGAGAGGGTTGTTCACAAAGAGTACTTC
J: TRBJ2-2; size: .; V: TRBV7-8; D: .; CDR3: CASSLGDKGSTGELFF; DNA: TGTGCCAGCAGCTTAGGGGACAAGGGGAGCACCGGGGAGCTGTTTTTT
J: TRBJ1-1; size: .; V: TRBV5-1; D: TRBD1; CDR3: CASSLRQQGATEAFF; DNA: TGCGCCAGCAGCCTAAGGCAACAGGGGGCTACTGAAGCTTTCTTT
J: TRBJ1-1; size: .; V: TRBV7-2; D: TRBD1; CDR3: CASSLRGDRVKNTEAFF; DNA: TGTGCCAGCAGCTTAAGGGGGGACAGAGTTAAAAACACTGAAGCTTTCTTT
J: TRBJ2-3; size: .; V: TRBV6-4; D: .; CDR3: CASSRGGGDTQYF; DNA: TGTGCCAGCAGTCGAGGGGGGGGCGATACGCAGTATTTT
J: TRBJ2-1; size: .; V: TRBV6-4; D: .; CDR3: CASSVVPTREQFF; DNA: TGTGCCAGCAGTGTCGTCCCTACCAGGGAGCAGTTCTTC
J: TRBJ1-1; size: .; V: TRBV1; D: .; CDR3: CTSSQVDRDRTEAFF; DNA: TGCACCAGCAGCCAAGTCGACAGGGATCGAACTGAAGCTTTCTTT
J: TRBJ2-1; size: .; V: TRBV4-1; D: TRBD2; CDR3: CASSQDRGLGLVEQFF; DNA: TGCGCCAGCAGCCAAGATAGGGGACTAGGGCTTGTTGAGCAGTTCTTC
J: TRBJ2-5; size: .; V: TRBV2; D: TRBD2; CDR3: CASKGQGSREQYF; DNA: TGTGCCAGCAAAGGGCAGGGATCGCGGGAGCAGTACTTC
J: TRBJ2-2; size: .; V: TRBV7-2; D: TRBD1; CDR3: CASSTRQGIGELFF; DNA: TGTGCCAGCAGCACCCGACAGGGAATCGGGGAGCTGTTTTTT
J: TRBJ2-1; size: few; V: TRBV27; D: TRBD2; CDR3: CASRAGGSVNEQFF; DNA: TGTGCCAGTCGAGCCGGGGGGTCGGTCAATGAGCAGTTCTTC
J: TRBJ2-1; size: once; V: TRBV29-1; D: .; CDR3: CSARRASNEQFF; DNA: TGCAGCGCCCGGAGGGCAAGCAATGAGCAGTTCTTC
J: TRBJ2-7; size: few; V: TRBV28; D: .; CDR3: CASGGTRLYEQYF; DNA: TGTGCCAGCGGGGGGACTCGGCTCTACGAGCAGTACTTC
J: TRBJ2-1; size: .; V: TRBV2; D: .; CDR3: CASSPNQGSEQFF; DNA: TGTGCCAGCAGTCCTAATCAGGGGAGTGAGCAGTTCTTC
J: TRBJ2-1; size: .; V: TRBV6-1; D: TRBD2; CDR3: CASTSGGAGVNEQFF; DNA: TGTGCCAGCACTAGCGGGGGGGCCGGAGTGAATGAGCAGTTCTTC
J: TRBJ1-1; size: .; V: TRBV29-1; D: TRBD1; CDR3: CSVEGTGGLNTEAFF; DNA: TGCAGCGTTGAAGGGACAGGGGGTCTAAACACTGAAGCTTTCTTT
J: TRBJ2-7; size: .; V: TRBV7-2; D: TRBD1; CDR3: CASSLVLGQGGEQYF; DNA: TGTGCCAGCAGCTTAGTCCTAGGACAGGGTGGGGAGCAGTACTTC
J: TRBJ1-2; size: .; V: TRBV29-1; D: TRBD1; CDR3: CSVWTGDYGYTF; DNA: TGCAGCGTTTGGACAGGGGACTATGGCTACACCTTC
J: TRBJ2-7; size: .; V: TRBV5-5; D: TRBD1; CDR3: CASSLEGQGRHEQYF; DNA: TGTGCCAGCAGCTTGGAGGGACAGGGAAGACACGAGCAGTACTTC
J: TRBJ1-1; size: .; V: TRBV27; D: .; CDR3: CASSLSGRATEAFF; DNA: TGTGCCAGCAGTTTATCCGGCAGGGCGACTGAAGCTTTCTTT
J: TRBJ2-7; size: .; V: TRBV7-9; D: TRBD1; CDR3: CASSLGQGAGEQYF; DNA: TGTGCCAGCAGCTTGGGACAGGGGGCGGGCGAGCAGTACTTC
J: TRBJ2-7; size: .; V: TRBV28; D: TRBD2; CDR3: CASSFTGLAGSYEQYF; DNA: TGTGCCAGCAGTTTTACGGGACTAGCGGGGTCCTACGAGCAGTACTTC
J: TRBJ1-2; size: .; V: TRBV11-3; D: .; CDR3: CASSLVFAANYGYTF; DNA: TGTGCCAGCAGCTTAGTTTTCGCAGCTAACTATGGCTACACCTTC
J: TRBJ2-1; size: .; V: TRBV6-7; D: .; CDR3: CASSFTWAVYNEQFF; DNA: TGTGCCAGCAGTTTCACCTGGGCAGTTTACAATGAGCAGTTCTTC
J: TRBJ1-4; size: .; V: TRBV27; D: .; CDR3: CASRRGEKLFF; DNA: TGTGCCAGCCGGAGAGGGGAAAAACTGTTTTTT
J: TRBJ2-5; size: .; V: TRBV7-3; D: .; CDR3: CASSPSHAGQETQYF; DNA: TGTGCCAGCAGCCCGTCCCATGCGGGACAAGAGACCCAGTACTTC
J: TRBJ1-2; size: .; V: TRBV27; D: TRBD1; CDR3: CASSPGQANYGYTF; DNA: TGTGCCAGCAGTCCGGGACAGGCTAACTATGGCTACACCTTC
J: TRBJ2-7; size: .; V: TRBV5-1; D: TRBD1; CDR3: CASSPGTGVNEQYF; DNA: TGCGCCAGCAGCCCGGGGACAGGAGTGAACGAGCAGTACTTC
J: TRBJ1-2; size: .; V: TRBV9; D: .; CDR3: CASSGQVSYGYTF; DNA: TGTGCCAGCAGCGGACAGGTTTCCTATGGCTACACCTTC
J: TRBJ1-2; size: .; V: TRBV2; D: .; CDR3: CASSDGEAYGYTF; DNA: TGTGCCAGCAGTGATGGGGAGGCCTATGGCTACACCTTC
J: TRBJ1-1; size: few; V: TRBV4-2; D: .; CDR3: CASSHKEQEISEAFF; DNA: TGTGCCAGCAGCCATAAGGAACAGGAGATAAGTGAAGCTTTCTTT
J: TRBJ2-7; size: .; V: TRBV9; D: .; CDR3: CASSVGGSSGEQYF; DNA: TGTGCCAGCAGCGTAGGTGGTTCCTCGGGGGAGCAGTACTTC
J: TRBJ2-2; size: .; V: TRBV19; D: .; CDR3: CASAWQGANTGELFF; DNA: TGTGCCAGTGCCTGGCAGGGTGCGAACACCGGGGAGCTGTTTTTT
J: TRBJ2-5; size: .; V: TRBV7-2; D: .; CDR3: CASSQGGGGGYETQYF; DNA: TGTGCCAGCAGCCAGGGCGGAGGGGGGGGCTATGAGACCCAGTACTTC
J: TRBJ2-5; size: .; V: TRBV29-1; D: TRBD2; CDR3: CSVEDSGETQYF; DNA: TGCAGCGTTGAAGATAGCGGGGAGACCCAGTACTTC
J: TRBJ2-3; size: .; V: TRBV7-6; D: TRBD2; CDR3: CASSLSAGGEDTQYF; DNA: TGTGCCAGCAGCTTATCCGCGGGAGGAGAGGATACGCAGTATTTT
J: TRBJ2-1; size: .; V: TRBV7-8; D: TRBD2; CDR3: CASSLAGGHSYNEQFF; DNA: TGTGCCAGCAGCTTAGCGGGAGGGCACTCCTACAATGAGCAGTTCTTC
J: TRBJ2-7; size: .; V: TRBV5-4; D: TRBD1; CDR3: CASSPTPDRTPDEQYF; DNA: TGTGCCAGCAGCCCGACCCCGGACAGGACCCCCGACGAGCAGTACTTC